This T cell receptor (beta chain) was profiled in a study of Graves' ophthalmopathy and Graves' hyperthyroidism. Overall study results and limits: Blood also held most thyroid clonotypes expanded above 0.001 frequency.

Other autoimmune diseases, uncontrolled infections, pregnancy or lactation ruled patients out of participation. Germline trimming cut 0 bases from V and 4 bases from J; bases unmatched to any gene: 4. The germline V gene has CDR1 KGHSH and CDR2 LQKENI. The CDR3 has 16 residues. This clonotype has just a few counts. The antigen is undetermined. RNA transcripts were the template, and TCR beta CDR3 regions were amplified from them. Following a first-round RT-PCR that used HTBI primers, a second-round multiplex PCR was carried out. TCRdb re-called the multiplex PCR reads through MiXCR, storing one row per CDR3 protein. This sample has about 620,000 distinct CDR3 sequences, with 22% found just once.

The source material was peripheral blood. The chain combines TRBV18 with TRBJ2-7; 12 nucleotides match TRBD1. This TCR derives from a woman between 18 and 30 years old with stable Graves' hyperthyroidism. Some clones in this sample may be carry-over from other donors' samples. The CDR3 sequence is CASSPPGQGADYEQYF. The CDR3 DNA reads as TGTGCCAGCTCACCACCGGGACAGGGGGCAGATTACGAGCAGTACTTC. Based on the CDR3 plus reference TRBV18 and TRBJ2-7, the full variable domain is NAGVMQNPRHLVRRRGQEARLRCSPMKGHSHVYWYRQLPEEGLKFMVYLQKENIIDESGMPKERFSAEFPKEGPSILRIQQVVRGDSAAYFCASSPPGQGADYEQYFGPGTRLTVT.